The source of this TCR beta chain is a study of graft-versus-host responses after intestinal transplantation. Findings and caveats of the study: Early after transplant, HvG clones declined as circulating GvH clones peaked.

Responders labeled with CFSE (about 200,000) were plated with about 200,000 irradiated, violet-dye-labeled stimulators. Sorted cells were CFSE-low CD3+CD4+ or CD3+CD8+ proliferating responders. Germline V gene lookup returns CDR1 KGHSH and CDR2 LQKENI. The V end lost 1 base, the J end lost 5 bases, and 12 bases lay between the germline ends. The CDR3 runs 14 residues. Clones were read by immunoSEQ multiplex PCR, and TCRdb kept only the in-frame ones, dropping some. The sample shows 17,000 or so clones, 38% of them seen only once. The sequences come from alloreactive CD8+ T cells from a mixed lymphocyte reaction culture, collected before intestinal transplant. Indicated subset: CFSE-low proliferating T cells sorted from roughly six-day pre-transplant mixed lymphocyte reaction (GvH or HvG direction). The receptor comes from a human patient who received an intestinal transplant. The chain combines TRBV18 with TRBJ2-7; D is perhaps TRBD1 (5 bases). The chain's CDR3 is CASSPQLQGDEQYF. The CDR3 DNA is TGTGCCAGCTCACCACAGCTTCAGGGTGACGAGCAGTACTTC.